This is a list of T cell receptor beta chains from one sample in a study of shared clonotypes between healthy human individuals. Profiling relied on immunoSEQ multiplex PCR, and the TCRdb table lists in-frame clones only, not all of them. The sample includes approximately 590,000 clones, 95% of them seen just once. The specimen was naive CD8+ T cells sorted from blood. These receptors originate from a woman aged 30 to 39 in good health. The CDR3 runs from the conserved cysteine through the conserved F or W. Some rows mark clone size as missing; the rest say once, few, many or name a class of expanded clone.

cdr3_aa clone_size j_call v_call
CASSLEGGYTF . TRBJ1-2 TRBV7-9
CASSSGGAEQYF . TRBJ2-7 TRBV9
CASSWWGTYEQFF . TRBJ2-1 TRBV5-5
CASSFPGTTPDYGYTF . TRBJ1-2 TRBV5-4
CASSYSKATDTQYF . TRBJ2-3 TRBV6-8
CASGNTLTEQYF . TRBJ2-5 TRBV25-1
CSVVGVGSYNEQFF . TRBJ2-1 TRBV29-1
CASKRTVTSEQYF . TRBJ2-7 TRBV4-1
CASNPAGPSYNEQFF . TRBJ2-1 TRBV19
CASSRAGGPLNEQFF . TRBJ2-1 TRBV7-3
CASSLSDTAENEQYF . TRBJ2-7 TRBV5-4
CASSLWPNQPQHF . TRBJ1-5 TRBV27
CASSFGTSGSDEQFF . TRBJ2-1 TRBV11-3
CASSINEGEGLYEQYF . TRBJ2-7 TRBV19
CASSTPRQGGEKLFF few TRBJ1-4 TRBV19
CASSWTGEETQYF . TRBJ2-5 TRBV28
CARATRYVIQFF . TRBJ2-1 TRBV21-1
CASSYRGYEQYF . TRBJ2-7 TRBV28
CASSDRAGERKETQYF . TRBJ2-5 TRBV2
CASREGEQFF . TRBJ2-1 TRBV28
CASTRDSSETQYF . TRBJ2-5 TRBV28
CASSEWAGTAKNIQYF . TRBJ2-4 TRBV6-1
CASSSVGEAVSYEQYF . TRBJ2-7 TRBV28
CASNLAGTTDTQYF . TRBJ2-3 TRBV5-6
CASSISGSSYEQYF . TRBJ2-7 TRBV19
CASSFQDTYNEQFF once TRBJ2-1 TRBV27
CASVSGGNTIYF . TRBJ1-3 TRBV6-5
CAWSVWGPTEAFF . TRBJ1-1 TRBV30
CASSQHADEQYF . . TRBV4-2
CASSGRSGFSYEQYF . TRBJ2-7 TRBV9
CSAGSGEQYF . TRBJ2-7 TRBV20-1
CATSRDRGNYGYTF . TRBJ1-2 TRBV15
CASSSDGGLVEKLFF . TRBJ1-4 TRBV5-4
CASSEGQGLTYEQYF . TRBJ2-7 TRBV6-1
CASSGTSGNTGELFF . TRBJ2-2 TRBV28
CASSPYRVHYEQYF . TRBJ2-7 TRBV18
CASSLTRNEKLFF few TRBJ1-4 TRBV4-1
CASSQDNRGTYGYTF . TRBJ1-2 TRBV14